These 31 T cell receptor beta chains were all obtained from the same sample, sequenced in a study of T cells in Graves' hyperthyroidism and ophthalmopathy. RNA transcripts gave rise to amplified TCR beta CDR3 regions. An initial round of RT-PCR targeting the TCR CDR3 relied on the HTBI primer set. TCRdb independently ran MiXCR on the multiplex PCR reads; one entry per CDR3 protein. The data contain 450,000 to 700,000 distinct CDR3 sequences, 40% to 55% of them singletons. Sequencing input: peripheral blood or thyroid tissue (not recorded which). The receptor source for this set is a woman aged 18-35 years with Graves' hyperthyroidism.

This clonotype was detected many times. The CDR3 coding sequence is TGTGCTAGTGGCCTGCGGGTTGGGGACGGCAATCAGCCCCAGCATTTT. Protein: CASGLRVGDGNQPQHF. The gene calls are TRBV12-5 and TRBJ1-5; D perhaps matches TRBD1 (5 bases). The CDR3 loop spans 16 amino acids. The germline V and J ends were trimmed by 6 bases and 2 bases, with 17 bases remaining between them. Per the germline V gene, CDR1 is LGHNT and CDR2 is FRNRAP.

The CDR3, as DNA: TGTGCCAGCAGCTTCAGGGGTCCCTACAATGAGCAGTTCTTC. Translating gives CASSFRGPYNEQFF. The chain employs TRBV13 and TRBJ2-1; TRBD1 might be the D (6 bases). CDR1 PRHDT and CDR2 FYEKMQ come from the germline V gene (reference sequence). There are 14 residues in the CDR3. V was pared by 3 bases and J by 2 bases, with 8 bases between.

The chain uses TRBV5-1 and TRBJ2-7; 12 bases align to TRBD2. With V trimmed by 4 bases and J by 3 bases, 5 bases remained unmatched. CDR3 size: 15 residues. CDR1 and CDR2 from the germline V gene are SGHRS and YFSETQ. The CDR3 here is CASSRTSGMIYEQYF. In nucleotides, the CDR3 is TGCGCCAGCAGCCGGACTAGCGGGATGATCTACGAGCAGTACTTC. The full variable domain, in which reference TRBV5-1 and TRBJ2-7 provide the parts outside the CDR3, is KAGVTQTPRYLIKTRGQQVTLSCSPISGHRSVSWYQQTPGQGLQFLFEYFSETQRNKGNFPGRFSGRQFSNSRSEMNVSTLELGDSALYLCASSRTSGMIYEQYFGPGTRLTVT.

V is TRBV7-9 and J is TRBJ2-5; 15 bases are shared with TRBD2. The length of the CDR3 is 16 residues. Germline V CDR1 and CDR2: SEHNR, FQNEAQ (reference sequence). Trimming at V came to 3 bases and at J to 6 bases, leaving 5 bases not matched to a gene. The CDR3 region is CASSLVGTSGRQTQYF. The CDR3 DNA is TGTGCCAGCAGCTTGGTAGGGACTAGCGGGAGGCAGACCCAGTACTTC. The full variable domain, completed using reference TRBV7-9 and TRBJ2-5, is DTGVSQNPRHKITKRGQNVTFRCDPISEHNRLYWYRQTLGQGPEFLTYFQNEAQLEKSRLLSDRFSAERPKGSFSTLEIQRTEQGDSAMYLCASSLVGTSGRQTQYFGPGTRLLVL.

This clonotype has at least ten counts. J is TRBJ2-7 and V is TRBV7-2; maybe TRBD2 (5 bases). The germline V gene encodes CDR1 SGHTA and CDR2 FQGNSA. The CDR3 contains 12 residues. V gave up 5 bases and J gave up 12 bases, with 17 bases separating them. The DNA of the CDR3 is TGTGCCAGCAGCGCCCTTGGAGGTTATCCGTACTTC. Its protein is CASSALGGYPYF.

The CDR3: CATSRDSSYNSPLHF. CDR3 bases: TGTGCCACCAGCAGGGACAGCTCCTATAATTCACCCCTCCACTTT. This sequence joins TRBV15 and TRBJ1-6, with D possibly TRBD1 on 6 matching bases. Trimming stripped 3 bases from V and 0 bases from J, with 6 bases between. This CDR3 is built from 15 residues. Germline V gene lookup returns CDR1 LNHNV and CDR2 YYDKDF (reference sequence).

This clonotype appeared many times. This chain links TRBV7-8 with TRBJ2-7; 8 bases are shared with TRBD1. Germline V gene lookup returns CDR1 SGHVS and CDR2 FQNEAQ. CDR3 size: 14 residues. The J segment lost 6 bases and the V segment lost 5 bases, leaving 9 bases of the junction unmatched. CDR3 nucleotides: TGTGCCAGCAGCGCGACAGGGGTAGGAAGCGAGCAGTACTTC. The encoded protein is CASSATGVGSEQYF.

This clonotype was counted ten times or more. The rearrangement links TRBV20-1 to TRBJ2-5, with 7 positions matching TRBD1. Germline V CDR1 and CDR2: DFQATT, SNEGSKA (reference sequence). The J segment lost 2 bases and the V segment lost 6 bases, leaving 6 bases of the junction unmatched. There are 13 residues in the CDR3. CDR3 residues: CSADRVSQETQYF. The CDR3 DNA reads TGCAGTGCCGACAGGGTCTCTCAAGAGACCCAGTACTTC.

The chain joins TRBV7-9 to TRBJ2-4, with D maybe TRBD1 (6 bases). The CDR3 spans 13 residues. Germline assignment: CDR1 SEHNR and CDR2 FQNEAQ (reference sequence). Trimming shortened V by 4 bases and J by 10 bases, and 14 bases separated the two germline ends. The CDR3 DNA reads TGTGCCAGCAGCTCGCCCGACAGGCTAATTCAGTACTTC. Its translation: CASSSPDRLIQYF.

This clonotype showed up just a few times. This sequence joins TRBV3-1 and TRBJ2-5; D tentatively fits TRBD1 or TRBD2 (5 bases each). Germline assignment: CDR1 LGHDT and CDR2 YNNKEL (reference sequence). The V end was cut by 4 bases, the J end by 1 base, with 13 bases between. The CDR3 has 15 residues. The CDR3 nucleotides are TGTGCCAGCAGCCTACCACTAGGGGCCCAAGAGACCCAGTACTTC. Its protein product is CASSLPLGAQETQYF.

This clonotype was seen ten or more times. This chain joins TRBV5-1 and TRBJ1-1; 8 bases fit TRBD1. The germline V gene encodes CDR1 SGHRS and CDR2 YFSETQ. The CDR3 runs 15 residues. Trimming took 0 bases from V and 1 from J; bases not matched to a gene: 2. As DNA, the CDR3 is TGCGCCAGCAGCTTGGTTGACAGGGGGAACACTGAAGCTTTCTTT. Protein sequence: CASSLVDRGNTEAFF.

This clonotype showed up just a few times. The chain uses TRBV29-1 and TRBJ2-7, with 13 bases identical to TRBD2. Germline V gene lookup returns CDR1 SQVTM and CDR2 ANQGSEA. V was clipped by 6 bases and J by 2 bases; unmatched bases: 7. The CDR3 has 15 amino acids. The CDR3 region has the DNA TGCAGCGTCGTGAGGACTAGCGGGAGTACCTACGAGCAGTACTTC. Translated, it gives CSVVRTSGSTYEQYF.

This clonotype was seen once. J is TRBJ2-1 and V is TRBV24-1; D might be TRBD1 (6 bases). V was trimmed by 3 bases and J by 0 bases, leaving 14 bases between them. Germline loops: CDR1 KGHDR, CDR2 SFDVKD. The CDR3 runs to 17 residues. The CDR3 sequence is CATSDIGGPNSYNEQFF. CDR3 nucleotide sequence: TGTGCCACCAGTGATATAGGGGGACCTAACTCCTACAATGAGCAGTTCTTC.

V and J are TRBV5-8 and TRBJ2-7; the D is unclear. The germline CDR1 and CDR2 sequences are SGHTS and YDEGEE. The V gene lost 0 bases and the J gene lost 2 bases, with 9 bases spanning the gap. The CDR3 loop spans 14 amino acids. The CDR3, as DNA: TGTGCCAGCAGCTTGGACCTCAACACCTACGAGCAGTACTTC. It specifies CASSLDLNTYEQYF.

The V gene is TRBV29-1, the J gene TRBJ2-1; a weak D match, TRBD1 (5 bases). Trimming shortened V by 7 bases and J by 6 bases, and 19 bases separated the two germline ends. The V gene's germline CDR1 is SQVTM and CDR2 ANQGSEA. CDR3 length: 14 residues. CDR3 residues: CSGSQGWYSNEQFF. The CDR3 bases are TGCAGCGGCTCCCAGGGATGGTATAGCAATGAGCAGTTCTTC.

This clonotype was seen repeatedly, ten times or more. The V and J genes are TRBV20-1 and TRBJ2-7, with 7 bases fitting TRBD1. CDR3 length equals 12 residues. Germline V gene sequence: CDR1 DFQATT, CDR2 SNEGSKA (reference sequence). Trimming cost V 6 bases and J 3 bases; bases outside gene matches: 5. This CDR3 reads CSAHRDSYEQYF. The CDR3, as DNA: TGCAGTGCACACCGGGACAGCTACGAGCAGTACTTC.

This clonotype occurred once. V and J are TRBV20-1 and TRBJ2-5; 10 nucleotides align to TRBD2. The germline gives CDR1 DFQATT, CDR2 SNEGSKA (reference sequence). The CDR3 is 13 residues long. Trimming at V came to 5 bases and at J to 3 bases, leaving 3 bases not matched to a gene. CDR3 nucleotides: TGCAGTGCTGCAGGACTAGCGGAAGAGACCCAGTACTTC. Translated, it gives CSAAGLAEETQYF.

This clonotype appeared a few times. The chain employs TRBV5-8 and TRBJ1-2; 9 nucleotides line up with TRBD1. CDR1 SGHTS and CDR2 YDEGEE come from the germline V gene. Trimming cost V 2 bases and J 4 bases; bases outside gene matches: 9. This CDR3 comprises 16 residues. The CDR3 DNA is TGTGCCAGCAGCTTCAGGGACAGGGAGATTGTCTATGGCTACACCTTC. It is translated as CASSFRDREIVYGYTF.

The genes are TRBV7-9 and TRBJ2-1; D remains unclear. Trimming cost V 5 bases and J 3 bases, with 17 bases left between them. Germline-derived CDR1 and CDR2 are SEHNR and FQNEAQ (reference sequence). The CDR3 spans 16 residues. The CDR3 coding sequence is TGTGCCAGCAGCGTACTCCAGGAGAGAGGCTACAATGAGCAGTTCTTC. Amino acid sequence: CASSVLQERGYNEQFF.

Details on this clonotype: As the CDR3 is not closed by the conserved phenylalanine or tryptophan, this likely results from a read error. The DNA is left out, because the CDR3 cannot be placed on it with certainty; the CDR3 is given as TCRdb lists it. CDR3 sequence reads: CASSVLAG. This rearrangement joins TRBV9 to TRBJ1-1. The CDR3 extends over 8 residues, inclusive of both ends. Germline V gene sequence: CDR1 SGDLS, CDR2 YYNGEE.

The CDR3 spells CATSLGTADYGYTF. As DNA, the CDR3 is TGTGCCACCAGCCTCGGGACAGCTGACTATGGCTACACCTTC. The chain employs TRBV24-1 and TRBJ1-2, with 7 bases aligning to TRBD1. Germline assignment: CDR1 KGHDR and CDR2 SFDVKD. This CDR3 has 14 residues. Trimming at V came to 7 bases and at J to 3 bases, leaving 7 bases not matched to a gene.

Here the CDR3 DNA reads TGTGCCAGCCAACAGGGTAGCTCCTACGAGCAGTACTTC. Translation gives CASQQGSSYEQYF. The chain joins TRBV6-1 to TRBJ2-7, with D possibly TRBD1 on 6 matching bases. V was trimmed by 8 bases and J by 0 bases, leaving 11 bases between them. CDR1 and CDR2 (germline): MNHNS, SASEGT. The CDR3 has 13 residues.

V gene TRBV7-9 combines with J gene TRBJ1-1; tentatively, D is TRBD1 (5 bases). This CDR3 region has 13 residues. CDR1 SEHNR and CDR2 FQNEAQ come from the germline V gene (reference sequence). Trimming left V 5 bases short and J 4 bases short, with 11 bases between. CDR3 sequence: CASSEGRSTEAFF. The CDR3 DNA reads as TGTGCCAGCAGCGAGGGGCGAAGCACTGAAGCTTTCTTT.

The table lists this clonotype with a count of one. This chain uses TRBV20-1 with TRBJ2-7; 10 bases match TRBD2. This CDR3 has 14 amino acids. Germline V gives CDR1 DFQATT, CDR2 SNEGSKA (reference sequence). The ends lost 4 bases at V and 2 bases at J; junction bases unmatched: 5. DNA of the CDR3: TGCAGTGCTATAAGGACTAGCGGCGCCTACGAGCAGTACTTC. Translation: CSAIRTSGAYEQYF.

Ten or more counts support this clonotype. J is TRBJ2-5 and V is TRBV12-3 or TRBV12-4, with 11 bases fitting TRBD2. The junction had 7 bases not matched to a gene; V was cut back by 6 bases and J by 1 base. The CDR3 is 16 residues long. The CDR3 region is CASSRSGRGVQETQYF. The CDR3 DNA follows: TGTGCCAGCAGCCGTAGCGGGAGGGGGGTCCAAGAGACCCAGTACTTC.

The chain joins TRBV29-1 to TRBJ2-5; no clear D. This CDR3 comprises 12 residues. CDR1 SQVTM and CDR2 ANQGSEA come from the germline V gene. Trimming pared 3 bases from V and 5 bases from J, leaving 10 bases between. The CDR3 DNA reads TGCAGCGTTGACGAGGAAGGGGAGACCCAGTACTTC. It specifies CSVDEEGETQYF.

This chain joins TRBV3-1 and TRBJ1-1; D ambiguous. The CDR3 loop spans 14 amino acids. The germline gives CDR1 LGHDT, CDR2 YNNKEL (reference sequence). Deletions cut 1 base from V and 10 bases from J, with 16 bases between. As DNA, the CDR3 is TGTGCCAGCAGCCAAGTGTTTGGAGTCAAGTCAGCTTTCTTT. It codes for CASSQVFGVKSAFF.

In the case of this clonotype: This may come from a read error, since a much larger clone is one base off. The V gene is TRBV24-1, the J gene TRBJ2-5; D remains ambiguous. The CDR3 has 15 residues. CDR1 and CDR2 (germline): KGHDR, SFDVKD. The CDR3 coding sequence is TGTGCCACCAGTGATCCGACGGAGATCGAAGAGACCCAGTGCTTC. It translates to CATSDPTEIEETQCF.

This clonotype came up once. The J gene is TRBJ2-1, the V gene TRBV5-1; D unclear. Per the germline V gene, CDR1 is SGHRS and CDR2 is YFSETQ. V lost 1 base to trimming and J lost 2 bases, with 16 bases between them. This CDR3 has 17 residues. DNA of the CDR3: TGCGCCAGCAGCTTGTTGGGTATCAGCCGGACCTACAATGAGCAGTTCTTC. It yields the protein CASSLLGISRTYNEQFF.

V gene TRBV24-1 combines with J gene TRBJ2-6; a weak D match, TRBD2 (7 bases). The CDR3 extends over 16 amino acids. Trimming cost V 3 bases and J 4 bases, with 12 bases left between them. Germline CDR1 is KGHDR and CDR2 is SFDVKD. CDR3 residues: CATSDPAGAGANVLTF. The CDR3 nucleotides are TGTGCCACCAGTGATCCGGCGGGGGCCGGGGCCAACGTCCTGACTTTC.

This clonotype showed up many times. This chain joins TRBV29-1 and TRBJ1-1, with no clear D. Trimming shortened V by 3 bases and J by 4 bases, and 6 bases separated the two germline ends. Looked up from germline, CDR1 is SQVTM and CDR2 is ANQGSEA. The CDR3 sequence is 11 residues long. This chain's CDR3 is CSVDPGTEAFF. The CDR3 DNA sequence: TGCAGCGTTGATCCCGGCACTGAAGCTTTCTTT.